This is a list of T cell receptor beta chains from one sample in a study of beta chain features in type 1 diabetes. TCRdb's copy holds only in-frame clones and misses some; the assay was immunoSEQ multiplex PCR. The profile shows around 250,000 clones, more than 65% of them singletons. Sequencing was performed on naive CD4+ T cells from blood. All receptors come from a man aged 25 to 45 in good health. Each CDR3 is given with its conserved first and last residue. A D gene is named only where the DNA matches it firmly. The size entry is marked missing in some rows and otherwise reads once, few, many or a size class.

D gene	clone size	V gene	J gene	CDR3 protein	CDR3 DNA
NA	NA	TRBV7-2	TRBJ1-1	CASSPTGWDTEAFF	TGTGCCAGCAGCCCCACAGGGTGGGACACTGAAGCTTTCTTT
NA	once	TRBV29-1	TRBJ2-1	CSVSEYNEQFF	TGCAGCGTGTCGGAGTACAATGAGCAGTTCTTC
NA	NA	TRBV30	TRBJ2-7	CAWTPDTLNYEQYF	TGTGCCTGGACTCCAGACACTTTAAACTACGAGCAGTACTTC
TRBD1	NA	TRBV10-3	TRBJ2-3	CAIGDRGLKGDTQYF	TGTGCCATCGGGGACAGGGGCCTGAAAGGAGATACGCAGTATTTT
NA	NA	TRBV9	TRBJ2-5	CASSPNPGSQSQYF	TGTGCCAGCAGCCCCAATCCGGGTTCGCAGAGCCAGTACTTC
NA	NA	TRBV5-1	TRBJ2-2	CASSLGSARNTGELFF	TGCGCCAGCAGCTTGGGGTCGGCGCGGAACACCGGGGAGCTGTTTTTT
NA	NA	TRBV25-1	TRBJ2-3	CASGRAGTDTQYF	TGTGCCAGCGGCCGGGCGGGCACAGATACGCAGTATTTT
NA	NA	TRBV13	TRBJ2-2	CASSYRTSMGELFF	TGTGCCAGCAGCTATAGGACCTCCATGGGGGAGCTGTTTTTT
NA	NA	TRBV29-1	TRBJ2-7	CSVLGGPTYEQYF	TGCAGCGTCCTTGGGGGGCCCACCTACGAGCAGTACTTC
NA	NA	TRBV29-1	TRBJ2-7	CSVPRAGVPHEQYF	TGCAGCGTCCCCAGGGCAGGGGTTCCCCACGAGCAGTACTTC
TRBD1	NA	TRBV7-2	TRBJ2-7	CASSRTGSYEQYF	TGTGCCAGCAGCCGGACAGGCTCCTACGAGCAGTACTTC
NA	NA	TRBV15	TRBJ2-3	CATSRERGLADTQYF	TGTGCCACCAGCAGAGAAAGAGGGCTCGCAGATACGCAGTATTTT